Listed below are T cell receptor beta chains from one sample, sequenced in a study of blood T cell repertoires in COVID-19. Sequenced by immunoSEQ multiplex PCR; TCRdb stores in-frame clones only, minus some. The sample holds more than 30,000 clones, around nine tenths seen once. Sequenced sample: peripheral blood. These receptors all come from an elderly woman with active or convalescent COVID-19. Each CDR3 is given with its conserved first and last residue. The D gene is left open where the match is weak. The size field is filled for only some rows; it gives once, few, many or a size class.

d_call j_call v_call clone_size cdr3_aa cdr3_nt
NA TRBJ1-1 TRBV6-2/TRBV6-3 NA CASSYVEGRMNTEAFF TGTGCCAGCAGTTACGTCGAGGGTCGGATGAACACTGAAGCTTTCTTT
NA TRBJ2-2 TRBV20-1 once CSARLGQTVFF TGCAGTGCTAGACTCGGACAGACTGTGTTTTTT
NA TRBJ1-3 TRBV10-3 NA CAIMGAAAGNTIYF TGTGCCATCATGGGGGCGGCAGCGGGAAACACCATATATTTT
NA TRBJ2-3 TRBV9 NA CASSVGTTTDTQYF TGTGCCAGCAGCGTAGGGACTACCACAGATACGCAGTATTTT
NA TRBJ1-5 TRBV5-1 NA CASSLDGSNQPQHF TGCGCCAGCAGCTTGGACGGGAGCAATCAGCCCCAGCATTTT
NA TRBJ2-7 TRBV7-6 NA CASSVIPGTSYEQYF TGTGCCAGCAGCGTCATTCCGGGAACAAGCTACGAGCAGTACTTC
TRBD1 TRBJ2-7 TRBV5-4 NA CASSLEPGDRVNEQYF TGTGCCAGCAGCTTGGAGCCTGGGGACAGGGTGAATGAGCAGTACTTC
NA TRBJ1-2 TRBV10-3 once CAISESGGYYGYTF TGTGCCATCAGTGAGTCGGGAGGATACTATGGCTACACCTTC
NA TRBJ2-1 TRBV5-4 NA CASSLGDSRVSEQFF TGTGCCAGCAGCTTGGGAGATAGCCGGGTAAGCGAGCAGTTCTTC
TRBD2 TRBJ2-1 TRBV13 NA CASSQTSGGPLNEQFF TGTGCCAGCAGCCAGACCTCGGGGGGACCCCTCAATGAGCAGTTCTTC
TRBD1 TRBJ2-2 TRBV10-1 NA CASSRTGSAGELFF TGCGCCAGCAGTCGGACAGGGTCGGCCGGGGAGCTGTTTTTT
TRBD1 TRBJ1-1 TRBV6-5 NA CASSLKGAPAFF TGTGCCAGCAGTTTGAAGGGGGCTCCGGCTTTCTTT
NA TRBJ2-1 TRBV9 NA CASSVVPINEQFF TGTGCCAGCAGCGTAGTCCCCATCAATGAGCAGTTCTTC
NA TRBJ1-2 TRBV3-1/TRBV3-2 NA CASSQARGGYTF TGTGCCAGCAGCCAAGCCCGCGGTGGCTACACCTTC
TRBD1 TRBJ2-2 TRBV29-1 NA CSVRTGVTGELFF TGCAGCGTCAGGACAGGGGTCACCGGGGAGCTGTTTTTT
NA TRBJ1-3 TRBV5-1 NA CASSLEGHASGNTIYF TGCGCCAGCAGCTTGGAAGGACACGCGTCTGGAAACACCATATATTTT
TRBD2 TRBJ2-3 TRBV6-2/TRBV6-3 NA CASSRLAGGRGDTQYF TGTGCCAGCAGCCGCCTAGCGGGGGGGCGCGGAGATACGCAGTATTTT
TRBD1 TRBJ2-5 TRBV5-6 NA CASRKEDRVIQETQYF TGTGCCAGCAGGAAAGAAGACAGGGTAATACAAGAGACCCAGTACTTC
TRBD1 TRBJ2-7 TRBV6-5 NA CATFHGQVGYEQYF TGTGCCACCTTCCACGGACAGGTCGGCTACGAGCAGTACTTC
TRBD1 TRBJ1-1 TRBV19 NA CATSTGDLNTEAFF TGTGCCACCTCTACAGGGGATTTGAACACTGAAGCTTTCTTT
TRBD1 TRBJ1-5 TRBV6-5 NA CASTPGTGGFQPQHF TGTGCCAGCACCCCCGGGACAGGGGGCTTTCAGCCCCAGCATTTT
NA TRBJ1-4 TRBV6-5 NA CASRGSANEKLFF TGTGCCAGCAGGGGGAGTGCTAATGAAAAACTGTTTTTT
NA TRBJ1-1 TRBV7-6 NA CASSLLAGERIRAFF TGTGCCAGCAGCTTACTGGCAGGGGAAAGGATTCGAGCTTTCTTT
TRBD2 TRBJ2-5 TRBV19 NA CASSTSGGIQETQYF TGTGCCAGTAGTACTAGCGGGGGGATACAAGAGACCCAGTACTTC
TRBD1 TRBJ1-2 TRBV15 NA CATSRAGQGGYGYTF TGTGCCACCAGCAGGGCGGGACAGGGAGGCTATGGCTACACCTTC
NA TRBJ1-3 TRBV21-1 NA CASSKKGQGFSGNTIYF TGTGCCAGCAGCAAAAAGGGACAGGGGTTCTCTGGAAACACCATATATTTT
TRBD1 TRBJ1-2 TRBV12-3/TRBV12-4 NA CASSRDSNYGYTF TGTGCCAGCAGCAGGGACAGCAACTATGGCTACACCTTC
TRBD1 TRBJ2-1 TRBV5-4 NA CASSTNPGQDNEQFF TGTGCCAGCAGCACGAATCCGGGACAGGACAATGAGCAGTTCTTC
NA TRBJ2-2 TRBV6-5 NA CASTRTVNTGELFF TGTGCCAGCACCCGAACAGTGAACACCGGGGAGCTGTTTTTT
TRBD1 TRBJ1-5 TRBV19 once CASSIIPGQGFQPQHF TGTGCCAGTAGTATAATACCGGGACAGGGATTCCAGCCCCAGCATTTT
NA TRBJ2-3 TRBV2 NA CASSVGGKADTQYF TGTGCCAGCAGTGTTGGGGGGAAAGCAGATACGCAGTATTTT
TRBD2 TRBJ2-1 TRBV6-5 NA CASSYNAGTSNEQFF TGTGCCAGCAGTTACAACGCCGGGACTAGTAATGAGCAGTTCTTC
TRBD1 TRBJ1-4 TRBV24-1 NA CATSDSGGPNEKLFF TGTGCCACCAGTGATTCAGGGGGCCCAAATGAAAAACTGTTTTTT
NA TRBJ2-5 TRBV2 NA CASSRGWETQYF TGTGCCAGCAGTCGAGGGTGGGAGACCCAGTACTTC
TRBD1 TRBJ1-2 TRBV5-1 NA CASSSVPGQGARGYTF TGCGCCAGCAGCTCAGTCCCGGGACAGGGTGCGAGGGGCTACACCTTC
TRBD2 TRBJ2-2 TRBV10-3 NA CATRLAGGNINTGELFF TGTGCCACCCGACTAGCGGGGGGGAATATAAACACCGGGGAGCTGTTTTTT
NA TRBJ1-3 TRBV5-6 NA CASSPGPRVGNTIYF TGTGCCAGCAGCCCTGGGCCGCGTGTGGGCAACACCATATATTTT
NA TRBJ2-2 TRBV18 NA CASSPEGLPTGELFF TGTGCCAGCTCACCGGAGGGATTACCCACCGGGGAGCTGTTTTTT
TRBD1 TRBJ2-6 TRBV29-1 NA CSVYGATGSGANVLTF TGCAGCGTTTATGGGGCGACAGGGTCTGGGGCCAACGTCCTGACTTTC
TRBD1 TRBJ1-6 TRBV27 NA CASSRTGGNSPLHF TGTGCCAGCAGTCGGACAGGGGGGAATTCACCCCTCCACTTT
TRBD1 TRBJ2-7 TRBV6-5 NA CASSYGGQGTYEQYF TGTGCCAGCAGTTACGGCGGACAGGGGACCTACGAGCAGTACTTC
TRBD2 TRBJ2-7 TRBV6-2/TRBV6-3 NA CASRPPLAEGTYEQYF TGTGCCAGCAGACCTCCCCTAGCGGAGGGAACCTACGAGCAGTACTTC
NA TRBJ1-2 TRBV19 NA CASSIRGSPHGYTF TGTGCCAGTAGTATACGAGGCTCCCCTCATGGCTACACCTTC
NA TRBJ2-7 TRBV5-1 NA CASSLGLDPREQYF TGCGCCAGCAGCTTGGGACTAGACCCGCGGGAGCAGTACTTC
NA TRBJ1-1 TRBV3-1/TRBV3-2 NA CASSQGIQGSGAFF TGTGCCAGCAGCCAAGGGATTCAGGGGAGTGGAGCTTTCTTT
NA TRBJ1-2 TRBV5-4 NA CASSPDRTVGYGYTF TGTGCCAGCAGCCCAGATAGGACAGTGGGATATGGCTACACCTTC
NA TRBJ1-6 TRBV3-1/TRBV3-2 once CASSQEAGANSPLHF TGTGCCAGCAGCCAAGAAGCAGGGGCCAATTCACCCCTCCACTTT
TRBD2 TRBJ2-1 TRBV24-1 once CATSDPTSGGPDEQFF TGTGCCACCAGTGATCCGACTAGCGGGGGGCCGGATGAGCAGTTCTTC
TRBD1 TRBJ1-1 TRBV6-5 once CASSYPRTGGPTEAFF TGTGCCAGCAGTTACCCAAGGACAGGGGGGCCCACTGAAGCTTTCTTT
NA TRBJ2-2 TRBV11-2 NA CASSKVQGYGELFF TGTGCCAGCAGCAAAGTACAGGGATACGGGGAGCTGTTTTTT
NA TRBJ2-1 TRBV29-1 NA CSVFLASSYNEQFF TGCAGCGTTTTCCTAGCGAGCTCCTACAATGAGCAGTTCTTC
TRBD2 TRBJ2-2 TRBV6-6 once CASSAYGGANTGELFF TGTGCCAGCAGCGCCTACGGGGGGGCGAACACCGGGGAGCTGTTTTTT
TRBD1 TRBJ2-1 TRBV29-1 NA CSGGQNSYNEQFF TGCAGCGGGGGACAGAACTCCTACAATGAGCAGTTCTTC